The 32 T cell receptor beta chains below come from one sample, sequenced in a study of shared clonotypes between healthy human individuals. TCRdb's copy holds only in-frame clones and misses some; the assay was immunoSEQ multiplex PCR. The sample records more than 450,000 clones, around 74% being singletons. Sequencing was carried out using PBMCs. Receptors originate from a woman aged 40 to 55 in good health. Some clones in this sample may be carry-over from other donors' samples.

The DNA for the CDR3 is TGCGCCAGCAGTGAGCTTAGCGGGAGTTACAATGAGCAGTTCTTC. Amino acids: CASSELSGSYNEQFF. The chain combines TRBV10-2 with TRBJ2-1; 9 positions agree with TRBD2. Looked up from germline, CDR1 is WSHSY and CDR2 is SAAADI. V trimming: 2 bases; J trimming: 4 bases; junction bases outside the gene matches: 3. CDR3 length: 15 amino acids.

This chain links TRBV7-2 with TRBJ2-6; D remains ambiguous. The length of the CDR3 is 15 residues. The V gene's germline CDR1 is SGHTA and CDR2 FQGNSA. Trimming shortened V by 2 bases and J by 8 bases, and 13 bases separated the two germline ends. The CDR3: CASSLRALTSNVLTF. The CDR3 DNA follows: TGTGCCAGCAGCTTAAGGGCATTAACATCCAACGTCCTGACTTTC.

The gene calls are TRBV30 and TRBJ1-6; the D gene is possibly TRBD1 (6 bases). CDR1 is GTSNPN, CDR2 SVGIG, per germline (reference sequence). This CDR3 is 14 amino acids long. V was clipped by 0 bases and J by 7 bases, with 10 bases between them. The CDR3 sequence: CAWSVGHLNSPLHF. The CDR3 DNA reads TGTGCCTGGAGTGTGGGACACCTAAATTCACCCCTCCACTTT.

V gene TRBV28 combines with J gene TRBJ2-2; D remains unclear. The germline V gene has CDR1 MDHEN and CDR2 SYDVKM. This CDR3 contains 13 residues. Between the trimmed V and J ends, which lost 5 bases and 5 bases, there was a span of 9 bases. The CDR3 bases are TGTGCCAGCAGTCCCCCGACTACCGGGGAGCTGTTTTTT. Translated, it gives CASSPPTTGELFF.

This clone was counted only a few times. The rearrangement links TRBV30 to TRBJ1-1; possible D gene TRBD1, 6 bases. V dropped 3 bases and J dropped 8 bases, with 13 bases sitting between them. CDR1 is GTSNPN and CDR2 is SVGIG in the germline V gene (reference sequence). This CDR3 region has 12 residues. CDR3: CAWRLNQGEAFF. The CDR3 DNA reads as TGTGCCTGGAGGCTAAATCAGGGGGAAGCTTTCTTT.

The chain is built from TRBV29-1 and TRBJ1-3; D not resolved. The CDR3 runs 13 residues. V gave up 4 bases and J gave up 0 bases, with 7 bases separating them. Germline CDR1 is SQVTM and CDR2 is ANQGSEA. CDR3 residues: CSVGSSSGNTIYF. The CDR3 nucleotides are TGCAGCGTTGGGTCAAGCTCTGGAAACACCATATATTTT.

The genes are TRBV30 and TRBJ2-7, with D perhaps TRBD1 (5 bases). The CDR3 is 14 amino acids. CDR1 is GTSNPN and CDR2 is SVGIG in the germline V gene (reference sequence). Trimming pared 2 bases from V and 1 base from J, leaving 12 bases between. The CDR3 coding sequence is TGTGCCTGGAGTCAGGGTCTCGGGTCCTACGAGCAGTACTTC. It codes for CAWSQGLGSYEQYF.

Ten or more counts support this clone. The chain combines TRBV6-4 with TRBJ1-2; maybe TRBD1 (5 bases). Trimming removed 5 bases from V and 4 bases from J, with 20 bases in between. The CDR3 length is 16 residues. In germline, CDR1 is MRHNA, CDR2 SNTAGT. CDR3 sequence (DNA): TGTGCCAGCAGTCCTGAGCATAGGGGCGCGGGCTATGGCTACACCTTC. Protein product: CASSPEHRGAGYGYTF.

This clone was counted a few times. The chain uses TRBV7-9 and TRBJ1-2; 7 bases fit TRBD1. The CDR3 contains 14 residues. With 3 bases clipped from V and 6 bases from J, the junction kept 7 bases outside the gene matches. CDR1 is SEHNR and CDR2 is FQNEAQ in the germline V gene (reference sequence). The CDR3 coding sequence is TGTGCCAGCAGCTTTGGCGACAGGGAGCATGGCTACACCTTC. Translated: CASSFGDREHGYTF.

The chain employs TRBV5-1 and TRBJ2-5, with a tentative D call TRBD2 (6 bases). V was shortened by 4 bases and J by 5 bases, with 18 bases between the two germline ends. This CDR3 comprises 15 residues. In germline, CDR1 is SGHRS, CDR2 YFSETQ. This chain's CDR3 is CASSLGDGRVETQYF. CDR3 coding DNA: TGCGCCAGCAGCCTGGGGGACGGGAGAGTCGAGACCCAGTACTTC.

In its sample, this clone was seen many times. The genes are TRBV6-5 and TRBJ2-4; TRBD2 is a possible D gene (6 bases). This CDR3 region has 14 residues. In germline, CDR1 is MNHEY, CDR2 SVGAGI. V dropped 5 bases and J dropped 4 bases, with 12 bases sitting between them. The DNA of the CDR3 is TGTGCCAGCAGTAAGGGACTGGGAAAAAACATTCAGTACTTC. Protein: CASSKGLGKNIQYF.

The CDR3 protein is CASSGQTTAAFF. DNA of the CDR3: TGTGCCAGCAGCGGTCAGACGACAGCAGCTTTCTTT. The rearrangement uses TRBV9 and TRBJ1-1, with D perhaps TRBD1 (5 bases). With 3 bases removed from V and 10 bases from J, the gap between germline ends came to 13 bases. CDR3 size: 12 residues. Germline V gives CDR1 SGDLS, CDR2 YYNGEE.

CDR3 region: CASSLVSSGTGEQYF. The CDR3, as DNA: TGCGCCAGCAGCTTGGTCTCTAGCGGGACTGGGGAGCAGTACTTC. The rearrangement joins TRBV5-1 to TRBJ2-7; the match to TRBD2 covers 9 bases. The germline gives CDR1 SGHRS, CDR2 YFSETQ. V was pared by 0 bases and J by 7 bases, with 8 bases of the junction left unmatched. The CDR3 runs to 15 residues.

The rearrangement joins TRBV9 to TRBJ1-3; 8 positions agree with TRBD1. Germline V gene data show CDR1 as SGDLS and CDR2 as YYNGEE. The trim removed 4 bases at V and 1 base at J, leaving 4 bases unmatched. This CDR3 contains 15 residues. Written as DNA, the CDR3 is TGTGCCAGCAGCCCGCGGACAGGGTCTGGAAACACCATATATTTT. This codes for CASSPRTGSGNTIYF.

The table lists this clone with a few counts. The chain joins TRBV11-1 to TRBJ2-7; D might be TRBD1 or TRBD2, each matching 5 bases. CDR3 length equals 11 residues. Trimming left V 6 bases short and J 2 bases short, with 5 bases between. Germline values: CDR1 SGHAT, CDR2 FQDESV (reference sequence). As DNA, the CDR3 is TGTGCCAGCAGGGGGGCCTACGAGCAGTACTTC. Translation gives CASRGAYEQYF. Full variable domain (outside the CDR3, taken from reference TRBV11-1 and TRBJ2-7): EAEVAQSPRYKITEKSQAVAFWCDPISGHATLYWYRQILGQGPELLVQFQDESVVDDSQLPKDRFSAERLKGVDSTLKIQPAELGDSAMYLCASRGAYEQYFGPGTRLTVT.

This sequence joins TRBV18 and TRBJ2-7, with TRBD1 as a possible D gene (6 bases). Germline values: CDR1 KGHSH, CDR2 LQKENI. V was cut by 3 bases and J by 0 bases, with 15 bases left in between. The length of the CDR3 is 16 residues. The CDR3 sequence is CASSPPGTKSSYEQYF. DNA for the CDR3: TGTGCCAGCTCACCCCCCGGGACAAAAAGCTCCTACGAGCAGTACTTC.

About this clone itself: Other DNA sequences from this sample encode an identical CDR3 as well. This chain joins TRBV18 and TRBJ1-2; 9 bases align to TRBD1. In germline, CDR1 is KGHSH, CDR2 LQKENI. V lost 3 bases to trimming and J lost 4 bases; unmatched junction nucleotides: 6. This CDR3 spans 15 amino acids. The CDR3 DNA is TGTGCCAGCTCACCCCCCTCGGGACAGGGCTATGGCTACACCTTC. This gives the protein CASSPPSGQGYGYTF. Filled out from reference TRBV18 and TRBJ1-2, the complete variable domain reads NAGVMQNPRHLVRRRGQEARLRCSPMKGHSHVYWYRQLPEEGLKFMVYLQKENIIDESGMPKERFSAEFPKEGPSILRIQQVVRGDSAAYFCASSPPSGQGYGYTFGSGTRLTVV.

The chain recombines TRBV9 with TRBJ2-3; TRBD1 is a possible D gene (6 bases). Trimming cost V 2 bases and J 0 bases, with 7 bases left between them. The CDR3 covers 14 residues. CDR1 and CDR2 from the germline V gene are SGDLS and YYNGEE. In nucleotides, the CDR3 is TGTGCCAGCAGCGTGGGGACAAGCACAGATACGCAGTATTTT. It yields the protein CASSVGTSTDTQYF.

CDR3 sequence reads: CASSPNKGQETQYF. The CDR3 DNA is TGTGCCAGCTCACCAAATAAAGGTCAAGAGACCCAGTACTTC. The chain uses TRBV18 and TRBJ2-5; D is uncertain. V lost 2 bases, J lost 2 bases, and 9 bases lay in between. The CDR3 consists of 14 residues. Germline values: CDR1 KGHSH, CDR2 LQKENI.

This clone was observed once. The chain uses TRBV7-3 and TRBJ2-3; D gene unclear. Between the trimmed V and J ends, which lost 5 bases and 2 bases, there was a span of 11 bases. The CDR3 is made up of 14 amino acids. Germline V gene sequence: CDR1 SGHTA, CDR2 FQGTGA. In nucleotides, the CDR3 is TGTGCCAGCAGCCGGACCACCTACACAGATACGCAGTATTTT. Encoded protein: CASSRTTYTDTQYF. Full variable domain (remainder filled in from reference TRBV7-3 and TRBJ2-3): GAGVSQTPSNKVTEKGKYVELRCDPISGHTALYWYRQSLGQGPEFLIYFQGTGAADDSGLPNDRFFAVRPEGSVSTLKIQRTERGDSAVYLCASSRTTYTDTQYFGPGTRLTVL.

This chain uses TRBV30 with TRBJ2-5; possible D gene TRBD1, 5 bases. The CDR3 consists of 13 residues. Germline V gene sequence: CDR1 GTSNPN, CDR2 SVGIG (reference sequence). The V gene lost 3 bases and the J gene lost 5 bases, with 13 bases spanning the gap. CDR3 sequence reads: CAWRRSRVETQYF. As DNA, the CDR3 is TGTGCCTGGAGGAGGAGCAGGGTTGAGACCCAGTACTTC.

The rearrangement joins TRBV27 to TRBJ2-1; TRBD2 aligns across 9 bases. The junction had 15 bases not matched to a gene; V was cut back by 6 bases and J by 9 bases. CDR1 is MNHEY, CDR2 SMNVEV, per germline (reference sequence). The CDR3 contains 16 residues. The CDR3 nucleotides read TGTGCCAGCAGCTTTGGGGCGGGAGGGCCATGGGCTGAGCAGTTCTTC. The encoded protein is CASSFGAGGPWAEQFF.

This chain links TRBV9 with TRBJ2-1; D is perhaps TRBD1 (6 bases). Per germline, CDR1 SGDLS and CDR2 YYNGEE. The CDR3 length is 15 residues. V was cut by 4 bases and J by 6 bases, with 17 bases left in between. Here the CDR3 reads CASSSDRFPPNEQFF. CDR3 in DNA: TGTGCCAGCAGCTCCGACAGGTTCCCACCCAATGAGCAGTTCTTC.

The rearrangement links TRBV25-1 to TRBJ2-1; no definite D call. In germline, CDR1 is MGHDK, CDR2 SYGVNS. The V end was cut by 4 bases, the J end by 5 bases, with 6 bases between. This CDR3 has 12 amino acids. The CDR3, as DNA: TGTGCCAGCAGTGTCACTGACAATGAGCAGTTCTTC. Its translation is CASSVTDNEQFF.

The chain carries TRBV4-2 and TRBJ2-5, with 10 bases matching TRBD2. The CDR3 consists of 14 residues. After removal of 2 bases from V and 5 bases from J, the junction contained 2 bases not matched to a gene. Per germline, CDR1 LGHNA and CDR2 YNFKEQ. CDR3 coding DNA: TGTGCCAGCAGCCAATTTAGCGGGAGGGAGACCCAGTACTTC. Amino acids: CASSQFSGRETQYF.

This clone was picked up many times. The rearrangement links TRBV5-1 to TRBJ1-1; D may be TRBD1 (5 bases). V shed 4 bases and J shed 1 base, with 8 bases lying between them. This CDR3 is built from 13 residues. Germline CDR1 is SGHRS and CDR2 is YFSETQ. CDR3 sequence (DNA): TGCGCCAGCAGCGGGGCCACGAACACTGAAGCTTTCTTT. It yields the protein CASSGATNTEAFF.

The J gene is TRBJ1-5, the V gene TRBV28, with TRBD1 matching 8 bases. The V gene's germline CDR1 is MDHEN and CDR2 SYDVKM. This CDR3 has 19 amino acids. V lost 1 base to trimming and J lost 0 bases; unmatched junction nucleotides: 11. CDR3: CASSLLRQGAIASNQPQHF. CDR3 sequence (DNA): TGTGCCAGCAGTTTATTGCGGCAGGGGGCCATAGCTAGCAATCAGCCCCAGCATTTT.

The chain combines TRBV7-6 with TRBJ2-2, with a possible D match to TRBD2 (7 bases). The CDR3 runs 18 residues. Trimming left V 1 base short and J 4 bases short, with 19 bases between. Germline CDR1 and CDR2: SGHVS and FNYEAQ. This chain's CDR3 is CASSLVGGAGVSTGELFF. CDR3 coding DNA: TGTGCCAGCAGCTTAGTGGGGGGCGCGGGAGTTAGCACCGGGGAGCTGTTTTTT.

The chain combines TRBV7-2 with TRBJ2-7; D is tentatively TRBD1 or TRBD2 (5 bases each). The CDR3 loop spans 13 amino acids. V dropped 5 bases and J dropped 0 bases, with 8 bases sitting between them. CDR1 and CDR2 (germline): SGHTA, FQGNSA. The chain's CDR3 is CASSPGTSYEQYF. DNA for the CDR3: TGTGCCAGCAGCCCAGGGACCTCCTACGAGCAGTACTTC.

The V and J genes are TRBV7-3 and TRBJ2-5; TRBD2 is a possible D gene (6 bases). Germline loops: CDR1 SGHTA, CDR2 FQGTGA. The CDR3 is 13 amino acids. V lost 0 bases and J lost 14, with 16 bases in between. The CDR3 reads CASSLTGTGRFYF. The CDR3, as DNA: TGTGCCAGCAGCTTAACGGGGACGGGGAGGTTTTACTTC.

The genes are TRBV2 and TRBJ2-1; weak D call: TRBD2 (6 bases). CDR1 is SNHLY, CDR2 FYNNEI, per germline. Deletions cut 7 bases from V and 8 bases from J, with 21 bases between. The CDR3 is 15 amino acids. The CDR3 bases are TGTGCCAGCACGAGGGGACTCCCTTCTTGGGATGAGCAGTTCTTC. It yields the protein CASTRGLPSWDEQFF.

This sequence joins TRBV9 and TRBJ2-7, with D possibly matching TRBD1 (5 bases). Germline values: CDR1 SGDLS, CDR2 YYNGEE. The length of the CDR3 is 14 residues. V lost 0 bases and J lost 7, with 14 bases in between. CDR3 nucleotides: TGTGCCAGCAGCGTAGAAGGTCAGGGCATGGAGCAGTACTTC. Residues: CASSVEGQGMEQYF.